These 2 T cell receptor beta chains share one sample of origin, sequenced in a study of Ad26.COV2.S vaccination and SARS-CoV-2 variants. Profiled with immunoSEQ multiplex PCR; TCRdb holds only in-frame clones, not every one. This table has hundreds of thousands of clones, 80% to 90% appearing once. Treatment specified: around 19 received Ad26.COV2.S at low or high dose, single or two shots; 5 received placebo; per-sample allocation not given. Collection of the samples took place on day 63 after the first injection of vaccine or placebo. Sequences were derived from peripheral blood, sampled in a trial of Ad26.COV2.S vaccine versus placebo. The receptors stem from a person between 18 and 65 years old who received the Ad26.COV2.S COVID-19 vaccine or a placebo.

The chain recombines TRBV27 with TRBJ2-5, with 8 bases that match TRBD2. Germline-derived CDR1 and CDR2 are MNHEY and SMNVEV (reference sequence). V shed 5 bases and J 5 bases; nucleotides not matched to a gene: 7. The CDR3 length is 14 residues. The CDR3 here is CASSPAGVVETQYF. The CDR3 nucleotides read TGTGCCAGCAGTCCAGCGGGGGTAGTTGAGACCCAGTACTTC.

The chain has TRBV15 and TRBJ2-2; TRBD2 agrees at 9 bases. V lost 3 bases and J lost 4; bases outside the gene matches: 3. The CDR3 has 15 amino acids. Germline lookup yields CDR1 LNHNV and CDR2 YYDKDF (reference sequence). This CDR3 reads CATSRVAGATGELFF. The CDR3, as DNA: TGTGCCACCAGCAGGGTAGCGGGGGCCACCGGGGAGCTGTTTTTT.